A selection of T cell receptor beta chains follows, all from one sample in a study of monozygotic twins with cystic fibrosis. This table comes from immunoSEQ multiplex PCR, and its TCRdb copy is limited to in-frame clones, with some not included. The sample lists about 20,000 clones, about 86% occurring once. The sequenced sample was blood. The receptors derive from a woman in her 30s with cystic fibrosis. CDR3s include the opening cysteine and the closing phenylalanine or tryptophan. A D gene is named only where the DNA matches it firmly. The listing skips clone size in some rows; elsewhere it reads once, few, many or a size class.

cdr3_aa cdr3_nt d_call v_call clone_size j_call
CASSQSGGASYEQYF TGTGCCAGCAGTCAAAGCGGGGGGGCCTCCTACGAGCAGTACTTC TRBD2 TRBV27 few TRBJ2-7
CASSIAGAGGVRRNYGYTF TGTGCCAGTAGTATAGCCGGCGCAGGGGGCGTGAGGCGTAACTATGGCTACACCTTC TRBD1 TRBV19 . TRBJ1-2
CASETGAETQYF TGTGCCAGCGAGACAGGGGCAGAGACCCAGTACTTC TRBD1 TRBV7-2 . TRBJ2-5
CASSSRDQQYF TGTGCCAGCAGCTCCCGGGACCAGCAGTACTTC . TRBV7-9 . TRBJ2-7
CATSRDEYEQFF TGTGCCACCAGCAGAGATGAGTATGAGCAGTTCTTC . TRBV15 . TRBJ2-1
CATSRGGVSSYEQYF TGTGCCACCAGCAGAGGAGGGGTGAGCTCCTACGAGCAGTACTTC . TRBV15 . TRBJ2-7
CASSQGSEGQETQYF TGCGCCAGCAGCCAAGGAAGCGAAGGCCAAGAGACCCAGTACTTC . TRBV4-1 once TRBJ2-5
CASSLVGAGELFF TGTGCCAGCAGCTTGGTCGGGGCAGGGGAGCTGTTTTTT . TRBV5-6 . TRBJ2-2
CSVEDSTYEQYF TGCAGCGTTGAAGATAGCACCTACGAGCAGTACTTC . TRBV29-1 . TRBJ2-7
CASSLQGFGTEAFF TGCGCCAGCAGCCTACAGGGGTTCGGGACTGAAGCTTTCTTT TRBD1 TRBV5-1 . TRBJ1-1
CATSRDRGYTF TGTGCCACCAGCAGAGATCGCGGCTACACCTTC . TRBV15 . TRBJ1-2
CATSRDLIPNYGYTF TGTGCCACCAGCAGAGACCTGATTCCAAACTATGGCTACACCTTC . TRBV15 . TRBJ1-2
CASSRTARGQPQHF TGTGCCAGCAGTCGGACAGCAAGGGGTCAGCCCCAGCATTTT . TRBV6-5 . TRBJ1-5
CASSYSEGGYGYTF TGTGCCAGCAGTTACTCGGAGGGAGGCTATGGCTACACCTTC . TRBV6-6 . TRBJ1-2
CASSTRGTRDPQYF TGTGCCAGTAGTACTCGCGGGACCAGAGACCCCCAGTACTTC . TRBV19 . TRBJ2-5
CASSSGTGWYTEAFF TGCGCCAGCAGCTCAGGGACAGGGTGGTACACTGAAGCTTTCTTT TRBD1 TRBV4-3 . TRBJ1-1
CASSQGAGSATNELFF TGCGCCAGCAGCCAAGGGGCGGGATCAGCGACCAATGAGCTGTTCTTC . TRBV4-3 . TRBJ2-1